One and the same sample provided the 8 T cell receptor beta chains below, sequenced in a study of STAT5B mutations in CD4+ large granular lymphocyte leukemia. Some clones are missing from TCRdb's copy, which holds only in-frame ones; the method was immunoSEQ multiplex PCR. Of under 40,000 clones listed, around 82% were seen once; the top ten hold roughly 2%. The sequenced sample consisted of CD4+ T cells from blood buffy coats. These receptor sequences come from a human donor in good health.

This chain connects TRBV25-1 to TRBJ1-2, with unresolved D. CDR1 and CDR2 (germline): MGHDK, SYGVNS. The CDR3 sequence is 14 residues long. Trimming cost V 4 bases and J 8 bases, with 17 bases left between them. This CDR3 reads CASSVKGGFEGYTF. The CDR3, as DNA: TGTGCCAGCAGTGTAAAGGGAGGATTCGAGGGCTACACCTTC.

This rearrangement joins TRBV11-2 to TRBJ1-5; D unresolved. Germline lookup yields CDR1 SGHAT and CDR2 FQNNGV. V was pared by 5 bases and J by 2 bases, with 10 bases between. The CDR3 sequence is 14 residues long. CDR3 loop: CASSDQGGNQPQHF. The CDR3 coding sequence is TGTGCCAGCAGCGATCAAGGAGGCAATCAGCCCCAGCATTTT.

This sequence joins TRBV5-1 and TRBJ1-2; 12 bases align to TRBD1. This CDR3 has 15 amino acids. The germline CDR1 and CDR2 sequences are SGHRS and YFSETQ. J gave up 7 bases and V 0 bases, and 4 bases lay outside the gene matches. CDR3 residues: CASSLGGQGAFGYTF. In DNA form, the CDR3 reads TGCGCCAGCAGCTTGGGGGGACAGGGGGCCTTTGGCTACACCTTC. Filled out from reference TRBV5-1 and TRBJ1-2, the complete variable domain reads KAGVTQTPRYLIKTRGQQVTLSCSPISGHRSVSWYQQTPGQGLQFLFEYFSETQRNKGNFPGRFSGRQFSNSRSEMNVSTLELGDSALYLCASSLGGQGAFGYTFGSGTRLTVV.

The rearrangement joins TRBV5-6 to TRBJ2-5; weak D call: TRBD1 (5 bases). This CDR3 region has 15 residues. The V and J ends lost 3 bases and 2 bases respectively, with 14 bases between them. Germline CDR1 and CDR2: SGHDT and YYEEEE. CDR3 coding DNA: TGTGCCAGCAGCTCTGCTCCCACAGGACAAGAGACCCAGTACTTC. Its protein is CASSSAPTGQETQYF.

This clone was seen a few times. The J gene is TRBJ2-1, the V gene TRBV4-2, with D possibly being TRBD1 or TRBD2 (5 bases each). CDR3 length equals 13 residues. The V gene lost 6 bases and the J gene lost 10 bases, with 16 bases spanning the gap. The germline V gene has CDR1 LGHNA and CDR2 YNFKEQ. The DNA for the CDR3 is TGTGCCAGCAGTCACGCGAGGGGCAACGAGCAGTTCTTC. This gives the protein CASSHARGNEQFF.

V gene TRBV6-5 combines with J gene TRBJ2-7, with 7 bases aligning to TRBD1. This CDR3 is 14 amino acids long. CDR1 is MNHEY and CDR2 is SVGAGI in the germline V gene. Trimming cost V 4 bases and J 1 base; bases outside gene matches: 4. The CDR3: CASSSQGQSYEQYF. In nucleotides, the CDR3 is TGTGCCAGCAGTTCCCAGGGACAGTCCTACGAGCAGTACTTC.

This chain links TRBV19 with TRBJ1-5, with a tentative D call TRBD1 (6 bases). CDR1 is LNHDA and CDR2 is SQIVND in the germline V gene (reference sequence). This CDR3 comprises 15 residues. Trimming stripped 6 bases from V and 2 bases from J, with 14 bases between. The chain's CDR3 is CASRTPGGRNQPQHF. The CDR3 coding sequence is TGTGCCAGTAGGACCCCCGGGGGCCGCAATCAGCCCCAGCATTTT.

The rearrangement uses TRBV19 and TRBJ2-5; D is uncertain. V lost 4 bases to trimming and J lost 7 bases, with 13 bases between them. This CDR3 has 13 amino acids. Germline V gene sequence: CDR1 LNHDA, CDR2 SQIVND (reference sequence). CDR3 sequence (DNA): TGTGCCAGTAGTAGAGACTTAGTGGGGACCCAGTACTTC. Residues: CASSRDLVGTQYF.